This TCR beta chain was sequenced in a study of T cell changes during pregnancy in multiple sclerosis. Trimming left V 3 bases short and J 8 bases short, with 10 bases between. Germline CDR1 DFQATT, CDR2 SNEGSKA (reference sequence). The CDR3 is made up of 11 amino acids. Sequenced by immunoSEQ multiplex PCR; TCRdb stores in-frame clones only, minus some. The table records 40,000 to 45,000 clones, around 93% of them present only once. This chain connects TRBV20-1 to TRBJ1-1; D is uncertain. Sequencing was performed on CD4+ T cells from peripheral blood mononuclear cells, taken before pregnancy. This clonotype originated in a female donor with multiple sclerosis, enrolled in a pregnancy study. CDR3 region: CSARRVDEAFF. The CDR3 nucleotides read TGCAGTGCTAGGAGGGTGGACGAAGCTTTCTTT.